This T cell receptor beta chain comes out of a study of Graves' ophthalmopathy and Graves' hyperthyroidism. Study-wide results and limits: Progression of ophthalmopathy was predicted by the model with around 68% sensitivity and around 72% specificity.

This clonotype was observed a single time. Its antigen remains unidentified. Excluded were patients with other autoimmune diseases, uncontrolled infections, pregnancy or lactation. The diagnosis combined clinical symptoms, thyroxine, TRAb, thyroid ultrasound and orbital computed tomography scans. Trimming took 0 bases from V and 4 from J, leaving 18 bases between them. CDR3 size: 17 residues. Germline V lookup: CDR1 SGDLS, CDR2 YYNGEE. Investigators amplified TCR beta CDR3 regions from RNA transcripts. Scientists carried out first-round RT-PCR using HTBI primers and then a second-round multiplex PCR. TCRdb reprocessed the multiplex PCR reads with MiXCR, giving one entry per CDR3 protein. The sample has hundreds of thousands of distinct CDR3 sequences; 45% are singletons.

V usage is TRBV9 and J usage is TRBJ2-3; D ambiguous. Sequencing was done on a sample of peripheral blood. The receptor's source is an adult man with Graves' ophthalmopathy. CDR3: CASSVAVIPGLADTQYF. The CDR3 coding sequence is TGTGCCAGCAGCGTAGCTGTAATACCGGGCTTGGCAGATACGCAGTATTTT.